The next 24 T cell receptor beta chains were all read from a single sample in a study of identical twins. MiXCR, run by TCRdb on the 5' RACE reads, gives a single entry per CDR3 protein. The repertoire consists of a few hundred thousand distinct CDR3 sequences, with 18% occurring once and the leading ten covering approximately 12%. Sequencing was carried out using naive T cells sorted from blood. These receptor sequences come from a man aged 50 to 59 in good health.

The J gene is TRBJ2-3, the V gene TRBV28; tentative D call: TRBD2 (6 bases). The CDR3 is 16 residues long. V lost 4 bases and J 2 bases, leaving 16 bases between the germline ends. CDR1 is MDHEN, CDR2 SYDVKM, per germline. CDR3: CASSWGDFLLTDTQYF. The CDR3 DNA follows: TGTGCCAGCAGTTGGGGGGACTTTTTACTCACAGATACGCAGTATTTT.

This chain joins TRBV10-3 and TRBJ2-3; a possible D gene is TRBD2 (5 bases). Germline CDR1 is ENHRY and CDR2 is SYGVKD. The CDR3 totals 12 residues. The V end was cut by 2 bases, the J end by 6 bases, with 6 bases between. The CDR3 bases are TGTGCCATCAGTGAGGGACTGGATACGCAGTATTTT. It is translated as CAISEGLDTQYF.

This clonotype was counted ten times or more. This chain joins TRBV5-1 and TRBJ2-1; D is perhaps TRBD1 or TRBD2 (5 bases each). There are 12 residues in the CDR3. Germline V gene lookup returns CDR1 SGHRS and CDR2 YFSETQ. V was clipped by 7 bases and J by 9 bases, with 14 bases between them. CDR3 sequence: CASGASGSEQFF. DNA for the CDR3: TGCGCCAGCGGGGCGTCAGGGAGTGAGCAGTTCTTC.

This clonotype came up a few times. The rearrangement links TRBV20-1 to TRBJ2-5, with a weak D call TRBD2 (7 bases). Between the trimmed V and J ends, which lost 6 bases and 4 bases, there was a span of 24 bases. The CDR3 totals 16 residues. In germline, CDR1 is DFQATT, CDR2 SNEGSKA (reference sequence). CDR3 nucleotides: TGCAGTGCCGTCAGGGAGGGTTCGGGGGGCCGAGAGACCCAGTACTTC. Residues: CSAVREGSGGRETQYF.

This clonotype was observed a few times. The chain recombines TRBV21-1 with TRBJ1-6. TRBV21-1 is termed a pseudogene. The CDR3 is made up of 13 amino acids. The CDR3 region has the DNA TGTGCCAGCAGCAAAGTTGCCTATTCACCCCTCCACTTT. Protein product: CASSKVAYSPLHF.

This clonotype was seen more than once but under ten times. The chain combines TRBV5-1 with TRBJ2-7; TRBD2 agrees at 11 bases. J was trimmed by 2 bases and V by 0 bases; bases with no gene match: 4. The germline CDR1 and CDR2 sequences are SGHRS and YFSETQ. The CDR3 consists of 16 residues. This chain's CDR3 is CASSLGLAGGTYEQYF. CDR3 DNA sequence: TGCGCCAGCAGCTTGGGGCTAGCGGGAGGAACCTACGAGCAGTACTTC.

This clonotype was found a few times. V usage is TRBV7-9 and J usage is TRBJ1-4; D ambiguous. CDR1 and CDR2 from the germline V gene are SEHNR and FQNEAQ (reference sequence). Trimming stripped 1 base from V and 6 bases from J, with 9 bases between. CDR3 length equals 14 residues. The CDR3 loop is CASSLDSPDEKLFF. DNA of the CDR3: TGTGCCAGCAGCTTAGACTCGCCTGATGAAAAACTGTTTTTT.

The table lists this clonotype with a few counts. CDR3 in amino acids: CASSLGLGRVGYEQYF. CDR3 in DNA: TGCGCCAGCAGCTTGGGCCTCGGCAGGGTTGGGTACGAGCAGTACTTC. The genes are TRBV5-1 and TRBJ2-7; D is perhaps TRBD1 (5 bases). V shed 0 bases and J shed 4 bases, with 17 bases lying between them. The CDR3 has 16 residues. Per germline, CDR1 SGHRS and CDR2 YFSETQ. Together with reference TRBV5-1 and TRBJ2-7, the CDR3 gives the full variable domain: KAGVTQTPRYLIKTRGQQVTLSCSPISGHRSVSWYQQTPGQGLQFLFEYFSETQRNKGNFPGRFSGRQFSNSRSEMNVSTLELGDSALYLCASSLGLGRVGYEQYFGPGTRLTVT.

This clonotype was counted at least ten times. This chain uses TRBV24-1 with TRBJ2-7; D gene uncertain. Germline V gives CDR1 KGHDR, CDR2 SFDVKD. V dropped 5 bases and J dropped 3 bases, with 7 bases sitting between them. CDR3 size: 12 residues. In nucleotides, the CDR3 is TGTGCCACCAGTGTGAGTGGCTACGAGCAGTACTTC. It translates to CATSVSGYEQYF.

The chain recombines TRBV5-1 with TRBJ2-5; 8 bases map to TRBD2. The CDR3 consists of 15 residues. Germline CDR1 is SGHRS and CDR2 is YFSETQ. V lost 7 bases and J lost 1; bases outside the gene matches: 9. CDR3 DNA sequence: TGCGCCAGCTCCGGCGGGGGGACGATCCAAGAGACCCAGTACTTC. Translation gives CASSGGGTIQETQYF.

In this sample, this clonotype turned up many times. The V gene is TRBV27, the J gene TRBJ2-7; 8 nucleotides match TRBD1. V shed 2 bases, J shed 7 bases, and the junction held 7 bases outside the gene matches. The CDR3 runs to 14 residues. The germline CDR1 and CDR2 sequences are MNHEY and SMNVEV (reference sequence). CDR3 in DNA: TGTGCCAGCAGTTTACAGCAGGGGGCTGGAGAGCAGTACTTC. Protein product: CASSLQQGAGEQYF.

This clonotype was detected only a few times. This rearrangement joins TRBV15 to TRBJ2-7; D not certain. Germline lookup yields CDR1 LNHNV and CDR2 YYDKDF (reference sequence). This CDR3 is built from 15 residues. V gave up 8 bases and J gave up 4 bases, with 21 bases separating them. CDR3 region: CATRPATRMKYEQYF. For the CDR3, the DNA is TGTGCCACCCGACCTGCAACACGGATGAAGTACGAGCAGTACTTC.

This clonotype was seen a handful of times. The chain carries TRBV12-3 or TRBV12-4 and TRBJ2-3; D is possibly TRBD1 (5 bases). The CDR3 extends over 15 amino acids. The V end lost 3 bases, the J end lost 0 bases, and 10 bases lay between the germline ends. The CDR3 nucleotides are TGTGCCAGCAGTTTTCAGGACACCAGCACAGATACGCAGTATTTT. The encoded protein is CASSFQDTSTDTQYF.

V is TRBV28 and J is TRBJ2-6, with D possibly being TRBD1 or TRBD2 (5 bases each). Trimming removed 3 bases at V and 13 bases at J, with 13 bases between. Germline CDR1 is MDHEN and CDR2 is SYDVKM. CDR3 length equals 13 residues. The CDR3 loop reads CASSLVGDKVLTF. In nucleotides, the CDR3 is TGTGCCAGCAGTTTGGTGGGGGATAAAGTCCTGACTTTC.

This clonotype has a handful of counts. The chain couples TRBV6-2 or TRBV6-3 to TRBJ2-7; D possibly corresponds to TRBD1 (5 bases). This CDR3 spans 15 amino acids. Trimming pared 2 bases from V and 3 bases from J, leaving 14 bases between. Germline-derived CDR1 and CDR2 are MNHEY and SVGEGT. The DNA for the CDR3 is TGTGCCAGCAGTTACGGCGCAGGGATTGGCTACGAGCAGTACTTC. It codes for CASSYGAGIGYEQYF.

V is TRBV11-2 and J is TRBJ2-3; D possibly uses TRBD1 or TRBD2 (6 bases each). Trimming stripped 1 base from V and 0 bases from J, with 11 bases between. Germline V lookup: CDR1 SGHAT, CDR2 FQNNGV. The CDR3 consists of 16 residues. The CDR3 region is CASSLGRGPSTDTQYF. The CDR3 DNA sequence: TGTGCCAGCAGCTTAGGACGGGGGCCAAGCACAGATACGCAGTATTTT.

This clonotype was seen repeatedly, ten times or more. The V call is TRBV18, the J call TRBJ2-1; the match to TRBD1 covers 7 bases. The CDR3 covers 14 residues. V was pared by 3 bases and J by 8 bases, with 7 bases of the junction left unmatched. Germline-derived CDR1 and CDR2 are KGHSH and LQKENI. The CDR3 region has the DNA TGTGCCAGCTCACCTGACAGGGTTATCGATGAGCAGTTCTTC. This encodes CASSPDRVIDEQFF.

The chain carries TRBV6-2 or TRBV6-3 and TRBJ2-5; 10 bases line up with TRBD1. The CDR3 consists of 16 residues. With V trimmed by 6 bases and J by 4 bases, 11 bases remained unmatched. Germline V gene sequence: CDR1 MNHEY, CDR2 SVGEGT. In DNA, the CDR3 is TGTGCCAGCAGGGGACAGGGGACGTTTAATCCAGAGACCCAGTACTTC. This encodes CASRGQGTFNPETQYF.

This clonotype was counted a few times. CDR3 in amino acids: CASSLGFNEGGYTF. For the CDR3, the DNA is TGTGCCAGCAGCTTAGGTTTCAATGAGGGTGGCTACACCTTC. The gene calls are TRBV11-2 and TRBJ1-2; D is ambiguous. Trimming left V 1 base short and J 7 bases short, with 13 bases between. CDR1 and CDR2 from the germline V gene are SGHAT and FQNNGV. There are 14 residues in the CDR3.

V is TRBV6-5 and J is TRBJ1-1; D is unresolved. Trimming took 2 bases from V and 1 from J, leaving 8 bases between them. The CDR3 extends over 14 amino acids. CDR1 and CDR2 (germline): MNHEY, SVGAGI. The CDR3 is CASSYDPRNTEAFF. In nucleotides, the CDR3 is TGTGCCAGCAGTTACGACCCGCGGAACACTGAAGCTTTCTTT.

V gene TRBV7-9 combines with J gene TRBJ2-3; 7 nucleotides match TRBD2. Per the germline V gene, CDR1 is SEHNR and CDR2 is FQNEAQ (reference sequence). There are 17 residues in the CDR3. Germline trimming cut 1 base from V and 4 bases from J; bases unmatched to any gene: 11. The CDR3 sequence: CASSLVHLAALPDTQYF. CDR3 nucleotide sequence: TGTGCCAGCAGCTTAGTTCACCTAGCGGCGCTCCCAGATACGCAGTATTTT.

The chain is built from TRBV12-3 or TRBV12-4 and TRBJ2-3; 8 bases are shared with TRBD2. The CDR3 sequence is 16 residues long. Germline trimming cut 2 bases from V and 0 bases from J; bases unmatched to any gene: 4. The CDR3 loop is CASSLQLAASTDTQYF. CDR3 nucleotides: TGTGCCAGCAGTTTACAACTAGCGGCTAGCACAGATACGCAGTATTTT.

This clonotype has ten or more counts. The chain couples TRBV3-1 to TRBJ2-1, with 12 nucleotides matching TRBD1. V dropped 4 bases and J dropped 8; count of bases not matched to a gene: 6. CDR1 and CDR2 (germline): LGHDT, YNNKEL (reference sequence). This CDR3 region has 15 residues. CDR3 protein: CASSPGTGGLDEQFF. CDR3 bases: TGTGCCAGCAGCCCTGGGACAGGGGGCTTGGATGAGCAGTTCTTC.

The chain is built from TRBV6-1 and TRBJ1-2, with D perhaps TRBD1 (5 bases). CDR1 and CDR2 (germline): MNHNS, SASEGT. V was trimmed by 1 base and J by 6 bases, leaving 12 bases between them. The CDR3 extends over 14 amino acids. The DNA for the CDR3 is TGTGCCAGCAGTGAAGTATTCTTCAGGGATGGCTACACCTTC. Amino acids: CASSEVFFRDGYTF.